This entry describes one T cell receptor beta chain. The CDR3 is 14 residues long. Germline lookup yields CDR1 SNHLY and CDR2 FYNNEI. After removal of 6 bases from V and 7 bases from J, the junction contained 6 bases not matched to a gene. Profiled with immunoSEQ multiplex PCR; TCRdb holds only in-frame clones, not every one. The repertoire has around 250,000 clones, approximately 90% of them found once; the top ten carry 1.2%. The data were taken from a study of blood T cell repertoires in COVID-19. Background on the study: Acute and convalescent COVID-19 samples came from the United States, Italy and Spain.

This TCR derives from a human donor in a cohort exposed to, infected with or recovered from COVID-19 (not recorded which). The donor label of this sample is uncertain. Sample: PBMCs or T cells enriched from blood (not recorded which). The rearrangement joins TRBV2 to TRBJ1-4; 9 bases are shared with TRBD1. CDR3 region: CASSLQGAREKLFF. For the CDR3, the DNA is TGTGCCAGCAGCCTACAGGGGGCGCGTGAAAAACTGTTTTTT.